The 26 T cell receptor beta chains below were found in one sample sequenced in a study of blood T cell repertoires in COVID-19. Sequencing used immunoSEQ multiplex PCR; TCRdb keeps in-frame clones, though not all of them. The sample holds approximately 260,000 clones, 80% to 90% seen once. The sequenced sample consisted of peripheral blood. The receptors derive from an older woman with acute or convalescent COVID-19.

V and J are TRBV7-2 and TRBJ2-7; D remains unclear. The CDR3 runs 13 residues. Trimming left V 4 bases short and J 3 bases short, with 10 bases between. Per the germline V gene, CDR1 is SGHTA and CDR2 is FQGNSA. The CDR3 loop is CASSWAAVYEQYF. The CDR3 DNA reads as TGTGCCAGCAGCTGGGCCGCAGTCTACGAGCAGTACTTC. The full variable domain, with the rest looked up from reference TRBV7-2 and TRBJ2-7, is GAGVSQSPSNKVTEKGKDVELRCDPISGHTALYWYRQSLGQGLEFLIYFQGNSAPDKSGLPSDRFSAERTGGSVSTLTIQRTQQEDSAVYLCASSWAAVYEQYFGPGTRLTVT.

The rearrangement joins TRBV4-1 to TRBJ2-5; D is possibly TRBD1 (6 bases). The germline CDR1 and CDR2 sequences are MGHRA and YSYEKL. V was pared by 2 bases and J by 5 bases, with 9 bases between. CDR3 size: 13 residues. CDR3 sequence reads: CASSQWGRETQYF. The CDR3 nucleotides read TGCGCCAGCAGCCAATGGGGGCGCGAGACCCAGTACTTC.

This chain connects TRBV18 to TRBJ2-7, with 8 bases matching TRBD1. The CDR3 extends over 14 amino acids. Germline V CDR1 and CDR2: KGHSH, LQKENI. Losses at the gene ends were 5 bases for V and 1 base for J; bases not matched to a gene: 4. CDR3 residues: CASSDTGGSYEQYF. The DNA of the CDR3 is TGTGCCAGCTCAGACACAGGGGGATCCTACGAGCAGTACTTC.

J is TRBJ2-5 and V is TRBV5-1; 13 bases are shared with TRBD2. The J segment lost 6 bases and the V segment lost 9 bases, leaving 11 bases of the junction unmatched. Germline CDR1 is SGHRS and CDR2 is YFSETQ. The CDR3 runs 15 residues. The CDR3 DNA reads as TGCGCCACCGGACCAACTAGCGGGGGGGTGAAGACCCAGTACTTC. It specifies CATGPTSGGVKTQYF.

J is TRBJ2-3 and V is TRBV5-1, with TRBD2 matching over 7 bases. The CDR3 runs 15 residues. Trimming removed 5 bases from V and 1 base from J; junction bases left unmatched: 7. Looked up from germline, CDR1 is SGHRS and CDR2 is YFSETQ. The CDR3 loop is CASSRQSGGTDTQYF. CDR3 sequence (DNA): TGCGCCAGCAGTAGGCAGAGCGGGGGCACAGATACGCAGTATTTT. The full variable domain, with the rest looked up from reference TRBV5-1 and TRBJ2-3, is KAGVTQTPRYLIKTRGQQVTLSCSPISGHRSVSWYQQTPGQGLQFLFEYFSETQRNKGNFPGRFSGRQFSNSRSEMNVSTLELGDSALYLCASSRQSGGTDTQYFGPGTRLTVL.

In DNA form, the CDR3 reads TGTGCCAGCAGTAAGACAGGGAGGACCGGGGAGCTGTTTTTT. Residues: CASSKTGRTGELFF. V is TRBV6-5 and J is TRBJ2-2, with a possible D match to TRBD1 (7 bases). Germline values: CDR1 MNHEY, CDR2 SVGAGI. The V end was cut by 5 bases, the J end by 5 bases, with 12 bases between. CDR3 length: 14 amino acids.

The CDR3 DNA reads as TGTGCCAGTAGTTCTGATACAGGGGCCAATCAGCCCCAGCATTTT. Protein sequence: CASSSDTGANQPQHF. The V gene is TRBV19, the J gene TRBJ1-5, with TRBD1 matching over 7 bases. Germline CDR1 reads LNHDA; CDR2 reads SQIVND (reference sequence). With 5 bases clipped from V and 3 bases from J, the junction kept 7 bases outside the gene matches. The CDR3 extends over 15 amino acids.

The V call is TRBV19, the J call TRBJ1-1, with 7 bases that match TRBD1. Looked up from germline, CDR1 is LNHDA and CDR2 is SQIVND (reference sequence). Trimming cost V 5 bases and J 10 bases; bases outside gene matches: 10. The CDR3 spans 13 residues. The chain's CDR3 is CASSLSSTGRAFF. The DNA for the CDR3 is TGTGCCAGTAGTCTATCCTCGACAGGGCGAGCTTTCTTT. The whole variable domain, remainder taken from reference TRBV19 and TRBJ1-1, is DGGITQSPKYLFRKEGQNVTLSCEQNLNHDAMYWYRQDPGQGLRLIYYSQIVNDFQKGDIAEGYSVSREKKESFPLTVTSAQKNPTAFYLCASSLSSTGRAFFGQGTRLTVV.

J is TRBJ1-1 and V is TRBV18; 7 bases are shared with TRBD1. The V segment lost 3 bases and the J segment 4 bases; nucleotides outside the gene matches: 11. The CDR3 contains 16 residues. CDR1 KGHSH and CDR2 LQKENI come from the germline V gene. The CDR3 region is CASSPLLPDRATEAFF. CDR3 DNA sequence: TGTGCCAGCTCACCTCTACTACCCGACAGGGCCACTGAAGCTTTCTTT.

V gene TRBV11-2 combines with J gene TRBJ1-6, with unresolved D. There are 13 residues in the CDR3. Germline V gene data show CDR1 as SGHAT and CDR2 as FQNNGV. V was pared by 1 base and J by 10 bases, with 8 bases between. The CDR3 is CASSLVLASPLHF. The CDR3 DNA is TGTGCCAGCAGCTTAGTATTGGCATCACCCCTCCACTTT.

This clone came up once. The CDR3 loop reads CATRWGEGTQYF. The CDR3 nucleotides are TGTGCCACCCGCTGGGGAGAAGGGACCCAGTACTTC. This chain uses TRBV6-5 with TRBJ2-5, with TRBD2 as a possible D gene (5 bases). This CDR3 comprises 12 residues. The V end was cut by 10 bases, the J end by 7 bases, with 16 bases between. The germline V gene encodes CDR1 MNHEY and CDR2 SVGAGI.

This chain connects TRBV19 to TRBJ1-1; 7 bases line up with TRBD1. After removal of 6 bases from V and 3 bases from J, the junction contained 10 bases not matched to a gene. Germline CDR1 and CDR2: LNHDA and SQIVND (reference sequence). CDR3 size: 15 residues. The CDR3 loop reads CASRGQSGRDTEAFF. In DNA, the CDR3 is TGTGCCAGTAGGGGACAGTCCGGCAGGGACACTGAAGCTTTCTTT.

The chain recombines TRBV2 with TRBJ1-6; D may be TRBD1 (5 bases). V shed 8 bases and J shed 5 bases, with 13 bases lying between them. The CDR3 contains 14 residues. From germline, CDR1 is SNHLY and CDR2 FYNNEI. CDR3 amino acids: CASARGGDNSPLHF. DNA for the CDR3: TGTGCCAGCGCCCGGGGGGGGGATAATTCACCCCTCCACTTT.

Notes on this clone: A much larger clone differs by one base, so this may be a read error. The rearrangement uses TRBV6-5 and TRBJ1-2; 10 positions agree with TRBD1. There are 13 residues in the CDR3. J was trimmed by 6 bases and V by 5 bases; bases with no gene match: 3. Germline V gene sequence: CDR1 MNHEY, CDR2 SVGAGI. CDR3 DNA sequence: TGTGCCAGCAGTCGACAGGGGGCCAATGGCTACACCTTC. Translating gives CASSRQGANGYTF.

The J gene is TRBJ2-7, the V gene TRBV6-5; a possible D gene is TRBD1 (5 bases). The CDR3 has 12 residues. Germline V gene data show CDR1 as MNHEY and CDR2 as SVGAGI. The ends were cut back, 5 bases at V and 4 bases at J, with 9 bases in the middle. The CDR3 region has the DNA TGTGCCAGCAGTCTAGGGGAATACGAGCAGTACTTC. This sequence encodes CASSLGEYEQYF.

V usage is TRBV5-1 and J usage is TRBJ1-1; 7 nucleotides align to TRBD1. CDR3 length equals 14 residues. Germline CDR1 is SGHRS and CDR2 is YFSETQ. V gave up 6 bases and J gave up 0 bases; unmatched junction bases: 5. CDR3 sequence (DNA): TGCGCCAGCACCACAGGGGCCCTGAACACTGAAGCTTTCTTT. Protein product: CASTTGALNTEAFF.

V gene TRBV7-9 combines with J gene TRBJ2-7; TRBD1 matches 9 bases. V gave up 10 bases and J gave up 0 bases; unmatched junction bases: 10. This CDR3 has 15 residues. Germline V gene data show CDR1 as SEHNR and CDR2 as FQNEAQ (reference sequence). The CDR3 is CATQDRGYNSYEQYF. The DNA of the CDR3 is TGTGCCACCCAGGACAGGGGCTATAACTCCTACGAGCAGTACTTC. Full variable domain (outside the CDR3, taken from reference TRBV7-9 and TRBJ2-7): DTGVSQNPRHKITKRGQNVTFRCDPISEHNRLYWYRQTLGQGPEFLTYFQNEAQLEKSRLLSDRFSAERPKGSFSTLEIQRTEQGDSAMYLCATQDRGYNSYEQYFGPGTRLTVT.

This clone was found a few times. The chain uses TRBV23-1 and TRBJ1-2, with D perhaps TRBD1 (6 bases). TRBV23-1 is an ORF, and what it does is uncertain. This CDR3 spans 16 amino acids. Trimming pared 3 bases from V and 1 base from J, leaving 15 bases between. The CDR3 sequence is CASSHRGGLSNYGYTF. The CDR3 DNA follows: TGCGCCAGCAGTCACCGGGGGGGCCTTAGTAACTATGGCTACACCTTC.

The gene calls are TRBV3-1 (or the pseudogene TRBV3-2) and TRBJ1-2; 8 nucleotides agree with TRBD1. Germline trimming cut 1 base from V and 10 bases from J; bases unmatched to any gene: 5. CDR1 is LGHDT and CDR2 is YNNKEL in the germline V gene (reference sequence). CDR3 length equals 13 residues. CDR3: CASSQVPGQAYTF. In DNA form, the CDR3 reads TGTGCCAGCAGCCAAGTGCCGGGACAGGCCTACACCTTC.

V gene TRBV10-3 combines with J gene TRBJ2-5; 10 bases map to TRBD2. This CDR3 has 15 residues. Germline CDR1 ENHRY, CDR2 SYGVKD. V shed 2 bases and J 5 bases; nucleotides not matched to a gene: 5. This CDR3 is CAISESGGAGETQYF. DNA for the CDR3: TGTGCCATCAGTGAGAGCGGGGGGGCTGGGGAGACCCAGTACTTC.

The chain employs TRBV7-5 and TRBJ1-6. TRBV7-5 is tagged as a pseudogene. The CDR3 runs to 14 residues. DNA of the CDR3: TGTGTCAGAAGGCCACCCCGAGGTAATTCACCCCTCCACTTT. Translated: CVRRPPRGNSPLHF.

The V and J genes are TRBV3-1 (or the pseudogene TRBV3-2) and TRBJ1-2, with 7 positions matching TRBD1. J gave up 4 bases and V 4 bases, and 12 bases lay outside the gene matches. Germline lookup yields CDR1 LGHDT and CDR2 YNNKEL (reference sequence). The CDR3 is made up of 16 amino acids. As DNA, the CDR3 is TGTGCCAGCAGCCTTCACCGACAGGGCCTGGGCTATGGCTACACCTTC. It translates to CASSLHRQGLGYGYTF.

The chain recombines TRBV18 with TRBJ1-1; maybe TRBD1 (5 bases). CDR3 length: 16 amino acids. Trimming stripped 4 bases from V and 6 bases from J, with 21 bases between. Germline V gene sequence: CDR1 KGHSH, CDR2 LQKENI. This CDR3 reads CASSLEGDSLSPEAFF. The DNA for the CDR3 is TGTGCCAGCTCACTCGAAGGAGACAGCTTAAGTCCTGAAGCTTTCTTT.

This chain uses TRBV5-4 with TRBJ1-1, with 7 bases identical to TRBD1. Germline V gene sequence: CDR1 SGHNT, CDR2 YYREEE (reference sequence). The CDR3 spans 16 residues. After removal of 4 bases from V and 0 bases from J, the junction contained 9 bases not matched to a gene. The DNA for the CDR3 is TGTGCCAGCAGCCTCCCCCGGGACAGCCTGAACACTGAAGCTTTCTTT. Translation: CASSLPRDSLNTEAFF.

This chain uses TRBV7-2 with TRBJ2-7; D is perhaps TRBD1 (7 bases). CDR1 and CDR2 from the germline V gene are SGHTA and FQGNSA. V shed 3 bases and J shed 7 bases, with 16 bases lying between them. The CDR3 is made up of 14 amino acids. The CDR3 DNA follows: TGTGCCAGCAGCTTTAGTGGGCAGGGGGGAGAGCAGTACTTC. This gives the protein CASSFSGQGGEQYF.

The chain recombines TRBV18 with TRBJ2-1, with 9 positions matching TRBD2. CDR1 is KGHSH, CDR2 LQKENI, per germline. J was trimmed by 2 bases and V by 3 bases; bases with no gene match: 11. The CDR3 sequence is 18 residues long. CDR3 protein: CASSPLSGLAGTYNEQFF. CDR3 nucleotides: TGTGCCAGCTCACCTCTTTCTGGGCTAGCGGGGACCTACAATGAGCAGTTCTTC. The variable domain in full, with the rest retrieved from reference TRBV18 and TRBJ2-1, is NAGVMQNPRHLVRRRGQEARLRCSPMKGHSHVYWYRQLPEEGLKFMVYLQKENIIDESGMPKERFSAEFPKEGPSILRIQQVVRGDSAAYFCASSPLSGLAGTYNEQFFGPGTRLTVL.